These 23 T cell receptor beta chains originate from one sample sequenced in a study of blood T cell repertoires in COVID-19. Data came from immunoSEQ multiplex PCR; TCRdb stores just in-frame clones and leaves some out. The sample contains 150,000 to 200,000 clones, 85% to 90% of which appear only once. Sequenced input: peripheral blood. The receptor source for this set is a woman of 80 years or more in a cohort sampled during active or convalescent COVID-19.

The V gene is TRBV2, the J gene TRBJ1-6; D unclear. The germline CDR1 and CDR2 sequences are SNHLY and FYNNEI. V lost 6 bases and J 5 bases, leaving 5 bases between the germline ends. This CDR3 is 12 amino acids long. The CDR3 loop reads CASRQDNSPLHF. CDR3 DNA: TGTGCCAGCAGGCAGGATAATTCACCCCTCCACTTT.

The CDR3 DNA follows: TGTGCCAGCAGCCGACTCCCGGGACTAGCGGGGGGGCGTCCAGAGACCCAGTACTTC. This encodes CASSRLPGLAGGRPETQYF. The chain combines TRBV9 with TRBJ2-5, with 16 nucleotides matching TRBD2. Per the germline V gene, CDR1 is SGDLS and CDR2 is YYNGEE. V lost 4 bases to trimming and J lost 4 bases; unmatched junction nucleotides: 13. The CDR3 loop spans 19 amino acids.

This chain joins TRBV20-1 and TRBJ2-3; 11 bases match TRBD2. Trimming at V came to 3 bases and at J to 2 bases, leaving 10 bases not matched to a gene. Germline lookup yields CDR1 DFQATT and CDR2 SNEGSKA (reference sequence). CDR3 length equals 17 residues. CDR3 coding DNA: TGCAGTGCTAGTATAGCGGGGGGGGCCTATGCCACAGATACGCAGTATTTT. It specifies CSASIAGGAYATDTQYF.

The chain links TRBV6-2 or TRBV6-3 to TRBJ1-5; TRBD1 might be the D (6 bases). The CDR3 loop spans 15 amino acids. Germline V gene lookup returns CDR1 MNHEY and CDR2 SVGEGT. Deletions cut 4 bases from V and 4 bases from J, with 14 bases between. CDR3 in amino acids: CASSLGGARNQPQHF. CDR3 nucleotides: TGTGCCAGCAGTTTAGGGGGGGCTCGAAATCAGCCCCAGCATTTT.

The chain is built from TRBV5-1 and TRBJ2-5; the D gene is possibly TRBD1 (7 bases). Germline CDR1 is SGHRS and CDR2 is YFSETQ. The CDR3 is 16 amino acids. The V and J ends lost 2 bases and 5 bases respectively, with 19 bases between them. CDR3 in amino acids: CASSLGVGGGWETQYF. In nucleotides, the CDR3 is TGCGCCAGCAGCTTAGGTGTAGGAGGGGGCTGGGAGACCCAGTACTTC.

The chain is built from TRBV9 and TRBJ1-1; 7 bases map to TRBD1. CDR3 size: 15 residues. V shed 4 bases, J shed 4 bases, and the junction held 10 bases outside the gene matches. Germline loops: CDR1 SGDLS, CDR2 YYNGEE. The CDR3, as DNA: TGTGCCAGCAGCCCTTGGGACAGAGGAGGCACTGAAGCTTTCTTT. It specifies CASSPWDRGGTEAFF.

The chain joins TRBV5-1 to TRBJ2-3, with 12 bases that match TRBD2. The V segment lost 3 bases and the J segment 8 bases; nucleotides outside the gene matches: 7. The CDR3 consists of 15 residues. The germline V gene has CDR1 SGHRS and CDR2 YFSETQ. The CDR3 sequence: CASSSGTSGSATQYF. For the CDR3, the DNA is TGCGCCAGCAGCTCCGGGACTAGCGGGTCAGCTACGCAGTATTTT. The full variable domain, its missing parts supplied by reference TRBV5-1 and TRBJ2-3, is KAGVTQTPRYLIKTRGQQVTLSCSPISGHRSVSWYQQTPGQGLQFLFEYFSETQRNKGNFPGRFSGRQFSNSRSEMNVSTLELGDSALYLCASSSGTSGSATQYFGPGTRLTVL.

This sequence joins TRBV9 and TRBJ2-2; 12 nucleotides agree with TRBD2. The CDR3 extends over 19 amino acids. CDR1 is SGDLS, CDR2 YYNGEE, per germline. V shed 3 bases, J shed 2 bases, and the junction held 11 bases outside the gene matches. CDR3 sequence reads: CASSALAGGSLGNTGELFF. CDR3 bases: TGTGCCAGCAGCGCCCTAGCGGGAGGGTCGTTGGGAAACACCGGGGAGCTGTTTTTT. The variable domain in full, with the rest retrieved from reference TRBV9 and TRBJ2-2, is DSGVTQTPKHLITATGQRVTLRCSPRSGDLSVYWYQQSLDQGLQFLIQYYNGEERAKGNILERFSAQQFPDLHSELNLSSLELGDSALYFCASSALAGGSLGNTGELFFGEGSRLTVL.

This chain joins TRBV2 and TRBJ2-2, with D possibly being TRBD1 (5 bases). Trimming pared 5 bases from V and 1 base from J, leaving 11 bases between. The germline CDR1 and CDR2 sequences are SNHLY and FYNNEI. The CDR3 length is 15 residues. This CDR3 is CASSSWQGNTGELFF. For the CDR3, the DNA is TGTGCCAGCAGTTCCTGGCAGGGGAACACCGGGGAGCTGTTTTTT.

V and J are TRBV7-8 and TRBJ1-4; TRBD1 agrees at 9 bases. CDR3 length: 22 residues. Germline CDR1 and CDR2: SGHVS and FQNEAQ. J lost 8 bases, V lost 0 bases, and 25 bases had no gene match. The CDR3 reads CASSLAPGDRAFSGFGKEKLFF. The CDR3 DNA reads as TGTGCCAGCAGCTTAGCGCCGGGGGACAGGGCTTTTTCGGGGTTTGGGAAGGAAAAACTGTTTTTT.

The CDR3 DNA is TGTGCCAGCAGCGTAATAGGTAACAGCCTCTCTGGAAACACCATATATTTT. This sequence encodes CASSVIGNSLSGNTIYF. This sequence joins TRBV9 and TRBJ1-3; unclear D gene. CDR3 length: 17 amino acids. Trimming pared 1 base from V and 0 bases from J, leaving 14 bases between. Germline V gene lookup returns CDR1 SGDLS and CDR2 YYNGEE.

V is TRBV28 and J is TRBJ2-7; 8 bases line up with TRBD1. Per the germline V gene, CDR1 is MDHEN and CDR2 is SYDVKM. Germline trimming cut 3 bases from V and 7 bases from J; bases unmatched to any gene: 11. There are 15 residues in the CDR3. The CDR3 sequence is CASSFVTGGIREQYF. The CDR3 nucleotides read TGTGCCAGCAGTTTCGTTACAGGGGGAATTCGGGAGCAGTACTTC.

The chain carries TRBV6-4 and TRBJ1-3; TRBD1 aligns across 9 bases. The CDR3 is 19 residues long. The V and J ends lost 8 bases and 2 bases, in that order; junction bases with no gene match: 19. Germline values: CDR1 MRHNA, CDR2 SNTAGT. The CDR3 region is CASGPRPDRDRETGNTIYF. In DNA, the CDR3 is TGTGCCAGCGGGCCCCGGCCGGACCGGGACAGGGAAACTGGAAACACCATATATTTT.

J is TRBJ2-1 and V is TRBV30; TRBD2 matches 11 bases. Germline values: CDR1 GTSNPN, CDR2 SVGIG (reference sequence). V lost 0 bases, J lost 3 bases, and 7 bases stayed unmatched. This CDR3 comprises 17 residues. CDR3 nucleotides: TGTGCCTGGAGTGTTTCTTCGGGACTAGCGGTCTACAATGAGCAGTTCTTC. Protein product: CAWSVSSGLAVYNEQFF.

The V gene is TRBV10-3, the J gene TRBJ2-1, with D perhaps matching TRBD2 (6 bases). Germline lookup yields CDR1 ENHRY and CDR2 SYGVKD. This CDR3 is built from 15 residues. V lost 8 bases, J lost 0 bases, and 14 bases lay in between. CDR3 nucleotides: TGTGCCATCGGTACTAGCCCTCTCTCCTACAATGAGCAGTTCTTC. Translating it yields CAIGTSPLSYNEQFF.

The chain couples TRBV4-1 to TRBJ1-2; 9 bases align to TRBD1. J lost 4 bases, V lost 0 bases, and 6 bases had no gene match. Germline CDR1 is MGHRA and CDR2 is YSYEKL. CDR3 length: 16 amino acids. For the CDR3, the DNA is TGCGCCAGCAGCCAAGAGGTGACAGGGGGTCCCTATGGCTACACCTTC. Translation gives CASSQEVTGGPYGYTF.

This clone occurred a few times. This rearrangement joins TRBV6-5 to TRBJ1-1; D gene unclear. CDR3 length: 11 residues. V was clipped by 5 bases and J by 7 bases, with 8 bases between them. Germline CDR1 MNHEY, CDR2 SVGAGI. DNA for the CDR3: TGTGCCAGCAGTAACGGGGATGAAGCTTTCTTT. It specifies CASSNGDEAFF.

This clone was recorded once. The chain recombines TRBV2 with TRBJ2-1, with 14 bases matching TRBD2. CDR3 length: 15 amino acids. CDR1 and CDR2 from the germline V gene are SNHLY and FYNNEI. Germline trimming cut 6 bases from V and 8 bases from J; bases unmatched to any gene: 6. CDR3 protein: CASRPGTSGSYEQFF. In nucleotides, the CDR3 is TGTGCCAGCAGACCCGGGACTAGCGGGAGCTATGAGCAGTTCTTC.

This clone was picked up a small number of times. The V gene is TRBV2, the J gene TRBJ1-5; D is ambiguous. This CDR3 region has 14 residues. CDR1 and CDR2 from the germline V gene are SNHLY and FYNNEI. The germline V and J ends were trimmed by 2 bases and 6 bases, with 11 bases remaining between them. The CDR3 DNA reads as TGTGCCAGCAGTGAATTATCGAGCGGTCAGCCCCAGCATTTT. Protein: CASSELSSGQPQHF.

The chain employs TRBV11-3 and TRBJ1-1, with D possibly being TRBD1 (5 bases). CDR3 length: 15 residues. Trimming removed 0 bases at V and 5 bases at J, with 13 bases between. CDR1 is SGHNT and CDR2 is YENEEA in the germline V gene. This CDR3 reads CASSLDPREGTEAFF. Here the CDR3 DNA reads TGTGCCAGCAGCTTAGATCCCAGGGAGGGGACTGAAGCTTTCTTT.

This chain links TRBV18 with TRBJ2-1; a weak D match, TRBD2 (7 bases). The CDR3 has 14 residues. V gave up 3 bases and J gave up 7 bases, with 13 bases separating them. The germline gives CDR1 KGHSH, CDR2 LQKENI. The CDR3 sequence: CASSPSGGANEQFF. The CDR3, as DNA: TGTGCCAGCTCACCTAGTGGGGGGGCGAATGAGCAGTTCTTC.

This clone was detected only once. This chain connects TRBV11-3 to TRBJ2-7; 14 bases align to TRBD2. V gave up 8 bases and J gave up 3 bases; unmatched junction bases: 6. The CDR3 has 15 residues. CDR1 and CDR2 from the germline V gene are SGHNT and YENEEA. The CDR3 spells CASQWTSGGNYEQYF. In DNA form, the CDR3 reads TGTGCCAGCCAGTGGACTAGCGGGGGGAACTACGAGCAGTACTTC.

The genes are TRBV7-2 and TRBJ2-3, with TRBD2 matching 8 bases. The CDR3 covers 15 residues. V dropped 2 bases and J dropped 5; count of bases not matched to a gene: 6. Germline V gene sequence: CDR1 SGHTA, CDR2 FQGNSA. The CDR3 DNA reads as TGTGCCAGCAGCTTATTTTCGGGGGGGCAAGATACGCAGTATTTT. This gives the protein CASSLFSGGQDTQYF.